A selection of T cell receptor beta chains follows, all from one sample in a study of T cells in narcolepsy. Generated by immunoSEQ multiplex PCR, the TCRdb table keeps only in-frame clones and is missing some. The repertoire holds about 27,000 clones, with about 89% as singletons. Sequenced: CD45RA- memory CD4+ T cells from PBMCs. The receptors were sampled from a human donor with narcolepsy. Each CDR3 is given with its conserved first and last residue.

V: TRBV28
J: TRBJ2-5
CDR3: CASSLSTGEETQYF

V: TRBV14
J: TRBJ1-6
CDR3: CASSSLGGTSSPLHF

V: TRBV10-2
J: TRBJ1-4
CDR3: CASRSEWSNEKLFF

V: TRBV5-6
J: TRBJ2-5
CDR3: CASSLEDGETQYF

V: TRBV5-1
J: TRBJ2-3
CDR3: CASSQQGAGTDTQYF

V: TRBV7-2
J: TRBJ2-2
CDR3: CASSPGRTGELLF

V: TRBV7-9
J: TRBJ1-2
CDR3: CATRDRGHGYTF

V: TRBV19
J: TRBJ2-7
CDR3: CASSLGTSGTPYEQYF

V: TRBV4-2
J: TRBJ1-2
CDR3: CASSQDTGPYGYTF

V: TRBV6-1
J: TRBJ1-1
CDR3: CASSDSVGAWGFF

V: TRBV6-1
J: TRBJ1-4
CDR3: CASKGRANEKLFF

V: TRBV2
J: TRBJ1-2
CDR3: CASSTLWGGASYGYTF